This TCR beta chain was identified during a study of T cells in Graves' hyperthyroidism and ophthalmopathy. At the level of the study: At initial diagnosis, before any treatment had begun, peripheral blood was obtained.

Researchers took RNA transcripts and amplified the TCR beta CDR3 regions from them. TCR CDR3 underwent first-round RT-PCR with the HTBI primer set. TCRdb analysed the multiplex PCR reads with MiXCR anew, one entry per CDR3 protein. Here the sample spans approximately 690,000 distinct CDR3 sequences, roughly 20% being singletons. Trimming pared 6 bases from V and 8 bases from J, leaving 25 bases between. Germline lookup yields CDR1 LNHDA and CDR2 SQIVND (reference sequence). This CDR3 comprises 16 residues. Uncontrolled infections, other autoimmune diseases, pregnancy or lactation led to exclusion of patients.

Sequenced material: blood. This clonotype was obtained from a young man with Graves' ophthalmopathy. The rearrangement joins TRBV19 to TRBJ1-2, with D possibly TRBD1 on 6 matching bases. DNA of the CDR3: TGTGCCAGTAGCAAGGGGGGGGCCCGGGGCGGTCGAGGCTACACCTTC. Translation: CASSKGGARGGRGYTF.